This T cell receptor beta chain is drawn from a study of spatial heterogeneity in lung cancer (dated by TCRdb to between 2017 and 2020). About the investigation overall: More beta-chain than alpha-chain transcripts were consistently detected, likely reflecting higher beta-chain transcript abundance. In the raw uncorrected reads, each unique combination of TCR and UMI appeared on average more than ten times. In non-small cell lung cancer, the study made a quantitative comparison of TCR alpha and beta repertoires among multiple tumor regions, matched nontumor lung and blood. Nonsynonymous mutation counts, determined by whole-exome sequencing of tumor tissue, were related to features of the TCR repertoire. At surgery, 220 tumor regions, 64 matched nontumor lung samples and fewer than 60 PBMC samples were TCR-sequenced for both alpha and beta chains.

Study-level results and caveats: Additional single-cell paired TCR alpha and beta sequencing was considered necessary to confirm, at a functional level, the hypothesis that regional TCRs recognize regional mutations. Ubiquitous expanded tumor TCRs were found in blood more often at tumor resection than at routine follow-up.

Judged by its sample share, this clonotype qualifies as medium-sized (0.01 to 0.1%). It lacks a known antigen. No qualities accompany the bases; no much larger clone lies one base away. Library construction relied on 5' RACE. Sequenced on a NextSeq 500. In the TCR library protocol, a unique molecular identifier was attached to each TCR cDNA molecule so that PCR and sequencing errors could be corrected. Under the source paper's analysis protocol: Decombinator tools were used for TCR identification, UMI-based error correction and CDR3 extraction. Expanded TCRs were defined as those above a frequency of 2 per 1,000, corresponding to the top 1% of the tumor frequency distribution. Rényi diversity was computed with the R vegan package after subsampling each repertoire 100 times to 5,000 TCRs. CDR3 similarity networks were built from amino acid triplet string-kernel similarity, connecting CDR3s with pairwise similarity above 0.82. TCRdb reprocessed the public reads (quality trimming at Q25 with fastp, clone calling with MiXCR) and kept in-frame beta chains. Rows are combined by CDR3 protein, so each entry shows the most common genes and DNA. TCRdb, not the authors, supplied the V and J calls. The sample has some 7,300 distinct CDR3 sequences on record, around 21% of them singletons. 15% to 20% of the sample is taken by the ten largest.

The time point tag for this specimen amounts to: sample taken at primary tumor resection. For TCR sequencing, whole RNA was extracted from tumor and nontumor lung tissue, or from cryopreserved PBMC samples, and no cell sorting was done. Samples were obtained from 65 to 90 patients with early-stage, untreated non-small cell lung cancer from the lung TRACERx cohort. A patient was chosen for TCR sequencing only when enough RNA was available from at least two tumor regions. The CDR1 and CDR2 encoded by the germline V gene (reference sequence) are MNHEY and SMNVEV. Counted from cysteine to phenylalanine, this CDR3 has 16 amino acids. The only DNA kept is the CDR3, 48 bases in frame from the first base. V loses 0 bases, J loses 4 bases, and the germline ends lie 15 bases apart.

The rearranged segments are TRBV27 and TRBJ1-2; the D gene is perhaps TRBD1, on 5 matching bases. This sequence originates from a female donor with early-stage non-small cell lung cancer. Sequenced here: PBMCs, sampled at surgery. DNA sequence: TGTGCCAGCAGTTTATCGAGGGGCAGGCTACCCTATGGCTACACCTTC. The encoded protein is CASSLSRGRLPYGYTF.